These 20 T cell receptor beta chains were sequenced from one sample in a study of neurological immune-mediated disorders. Indicated time point: technical triplicate 2. TCRdb re-called the 5' RACE reads through MiXCR, storing one row per CDR3 protein. Of more than 50,000 distinct CDR3 sequences in the sample, around 24% were seen once. Sequencing used PBMCs. The receptors come from a man in his fifties or sixties with HTLV-1-associated myelopathy (HAM/TSP).

The table lists this clonotype with many counts. V is TRBV12-3 or TRBV12-4 and J is TRBJ2-1, with TRBD1 matching 9 bases. With 6 bases clipped from V and 5 bases from J, the junction kept 8 bases outside the gene matches. CDR3 length: 15 residues. CDR3 protein: CASSQRTGANNEQFF. In DNA, the CDR3 is TGTGCCAGCAGCCAAAGGACAGGGGCAAACAATGAGCAGTTCTTC.

This clonotype was counted many times. The chain recombines TRBV10-2 with TRBJ2-7, with a tentative D call TRBD2 (5 bases). Per germline, CDR1 WSHSY and CDR2 SAAADI. This CDR3 has 14 residues. Trimming took off 4 bases at V and 0 bases at J, with 10 bases between the two ends. The CDR3 protein is CASSGGKSSYEQYF. The CDR3 nucleotides read TGCGCCAGCAGTGGAGGGAAAAGCTCCTACGAGCAGTACTTC.

This clonotype has a count of ten or more. The J gene is TRBJ2-7, the V gene TRBV10-3; perhaps TRBD1 as D (6 bases). Germline V gene sequence: CDR1 ENHRY, CDR2 SYGVKD. The ends were cut back, 0 bases at V and 6 bases at J, with 12 bases in the middle. This CDR3 comprises 14 residues. CDR3 bases: TGTGCCATCAGTGAGTCGGGGTCAGGGGCCGAGCAGTACTTC. This translates into CAISESGSGAEQYF.

The chain carries TRBV6-5 and TRBJ1-2, with 7 bases matching TRBD1. Looked up from germline, CDR1 is MNHEY and CDR2 is SVGAGI. This CDR3 comprises 14 residues. Trimming at V came to 5 bases and at J to 3 bases, leaving 6 bases not matched to a gene. The CDR3 coding sequence is TGTGCCAGCAGTAGGGCCGGGACAGACTATGGCTACACCTTC. It translates to CASSRAGTDYGYTF.

This clonotype was detected many times. This chain links TRBV2 with TRBJ2-7; possibly TRBD1 or TRBD2 for D (5 bases each). The CDR3 length is 16 residues. The V and J ends lost 2 bases and 6 bases respectively, with 20 bases between them. Germline CDR1 is SNHLY and CDR2 is FYNNEI. CDR3 in DNA: TGTGCCAGCAGTGAAATTGGGACCCTGCTAGGTGGCGAGCAGTACTTC. Its translation is CASSEIGTLLGGEQYF.

Many counts were recorded for this clonotype. This chain links TRBV7-2 with TRBJ2-3, with D uncertain. Trimming shortened V by 5 bases and J by 0 bases, and 15 bases separated the two germline ends. The CDR3 is 16 amino acids. Germline assignment: CDR1 SGHTA and CDR2 FQGNSA. The CDR3 region is CASSARGLPSTDTQYF. The CDR3 DNA is TGTGCCAGCAGCGCAAGAGGTCTACCTAGCACAGATACGCAGTATTTT.

The chain employs TRBV12-3 or TRBV12-4 and TRBJ1-1, with D possibly matching TRBD1 (5 bases). Between the trimmed V and J ends, which lost 3 bases and 5 bases, there was a span of 16 bases. This CDR3 is built from 15 residues. The CDR3: CASSFGRELGTEAFF. Here the CDR3 DNA reads TGTGCCAGCAGTTTTGGCAGGGAATTGGGAACTGAAGCTTTCTTT.

This clonotype was detected many times. This chain links TRBV5-1 with TRBJ2-3; TRBD2 agrees at 10 bases. Germline V gene lookup returns CDR1 SGHRS and CDR2 YFSETQ. The V and J ends lost 0 bases and 5 bases, in that order; junction bases with no gene match: 9. The CDR3 runs to 17 residues. The chain's CDR3 is CASSLASSGRALDTQYF. The CDR3, as DNA: TGCGCCAGCAGCTTGGCCAGCAGCGGGAGGGCCCTAGATACGCAGTATTTT.

This clonotype was recorded only once. The J gene is TRBJ1-1, the V gene TRBV20-1, with TRBD1 matching over 10 bases. This CDR3 comprises 16 residues. The germline CDR1 and CDR2 sequences are DFQATT and SNEGSKA (reference sequence). J was trimmed by 6 bases and V by 5 bases; bases with no gene match: 15. The CDR3 nucleotides are TGCAGTGCTCCCCCGGGACAGGGGAAGCGGTACGCTGAAGCTTTCTTT. Amino acids: CSAPPGQGKRYAEAFF.

This clonotype was counted at least ten times. V usage is TRBV5-1 and J usage is TRBJ1-2, with D hard to call. CDR1 and CDR2 from the germline V gene are SGHRS and YFSETQ. The length of the CDR3 is 15 residues. Deletions cut 1 base from V and 2 bases from J, with 12 bases between. CDR3: CASSLLLGLNYGYTF. In DNA form, the CDR3 reads TGCGCCAGCAGCTTGTTACTCGGACTGAACTATGGCTACACCTTC.

Many counts were recorded for this clonotype. The J gene is TRBJ2-7, the V gene TRBV29-1; D might be TRBD1 (6 bases). Per germline, CDR1 SQVTM and CDR2 ANQGSEA. V lost 7 bases to trimming and J lost 10 bases, with 20 bases between them. The CDR3 spans 12 residues. The CDR3 here is CSAHWDGQPQYF. DNA for the CDR3: TGCAGCGCGCATTGGGATGGACAGCCTCAGTACTTC.

This clonotype was seen repeatedly, ten times or more. The chain employs TRBV28 and TRBJ1-4; D call uncertain. The CDR3 has 14 residues. V lost 2 bases, J lost 2 bases, and 6 bases lay in between. Looked up from germline, CDR1 is MDHEN and CDR2 is SYDVKM. In nucleotides, the CDR3 is TGTGCCAGCAGTTTAGGGCAGACTAATGAAAAACTGTTTTTT. Protein sequence: CASSLGQTNEKLFF.

This clonotype was detected ten times or more. The V gene is TRBV20-1, the J gene TRBJ1-1; perhaps TRBD1 as D (5 bases). V lost 4 bases and J lost 7, with 13 bases in between. The germline CDR1 and CDR2 sequences are DFQATT and SNEGSKA (reference sequence). CDR3 size: 12 residues. The CDR3 DNA follows: TGCAGTGCTACTCAGGGCGGTTTTGAAGCTTTCTTT. Encoded protein: CSATQGGFEAFF.

The chain carries TRBV5-1 and TRBJ2-7; D may correspond to TRBD1 or TRBD2 (5 bases each). Germline CDR1 SGHRS, CDR2 YFSETQ. V lost 4 bases and J 3 bases, leaving 11 bases between the germline ends. CDR3 length: 13 residues. The CDR3 here is CASSTWDDYEQYF. CDR3 sequence (DNA): TGCGCCAGCAGCACCTGGGACGACTACGAGCAGTACTTC.

This clonotype was counted ten times or more. The chain has TRBV7-9 and TRBJ1-1; D may be TRBD1 (6 bases). The germline V gene encodes CDR1 SEHNR and CDR2 FQNEAQ (reference sequence). The CDR3 extends over 15 amino acids. Trimming took 4 bases from V and 5 from J, leaving 17 bases between them. CDR3 region: CASSSFGGVRTEAFF. DNA of the CDR3: TGTGCCAGCAGCTCATTCGGGGGCGTAAGAACTGAAGCTTTCTTT.

This clonotype was recorded many times. At one end, the junction sequence differs from germline, possibly due to a read error. This chain connects TRBV11-3 to TRBJ1-6, with 7 bases that match TRBD1. From germline, CDR1 is SGHNT and CDR2 YENEEA. This CDR3 region has 16 residues. DNA for the CDR3: TGTGCCATCAGCAGGCCCGTCCAGGGGGTAGGATCACCCCTCCACTTT. This encodes CAISRPVQGVGSPLHF.

The genes are TRBV5-1 and TRBJ1-3; D gene uncertain. CDR1 SGHRS and CDR2 YFSETQ come from the germline V gene. V was cut by 0 bases and J by 6 bases, with 7 bases left in between. This CDR3 comprises 13 residues. CDR3 DNA: TGCGCCAGCAGCTTGGACAGATCAAACACCATATATTTT. It codes for CASSLDRSNTIYF.

This clonotype was seen ten or more times. V gene TRBV7-9 combines with J gene TRBJ2-1, with a possible D match to TRBD1 (5 bases). The length of the CDR3 is 14 residues. Trimming took off 2 bases at V and 1 base at J, with 6 bases between the two ends. CDR1 is SEHNR, CDR2 FQNEAQ, per germline (reference sequence). CDR3 loop: CASSLRTSYNEQFF. For the CDR3, the DNA is TGTGCCAGCAGCTTAAGGACATCCTACAATGAGCAGTTCTTC.

This clonotype has ten or more counts. This chain connects TRBV5-1 to TRBJ2-5; D unresolved. CDR1 and CDR2 from the germline V gene are SGHRS and YFSETQ. V lost 2 bases and J lost 1, with 9 bases in between. The CDR3 loop spans 14 amino acids. CDR3 DNA: TGCGCCAGCAGCTTATTTCAGGCCCAAGAGACCCAGTACTTC. Amino acid sequence: CASSLFQAQETQYF.

This clonotype was counted at least ten times. V usage is TRBV11-2 and J usage is TRBJ2-5; D is possibly TRBD1 or TRBD2 (5 bases each). The germline V gene encodes CDR1 SGHAT and CDR2 FQNNGV. V shed 5 bases and J shed 3 bases, with 16 bases lying between them. The CDR3 length is 15 residues. The CDR3 DNA is TGTGCCAGCAGCCGAGGGGTAGGGGCCGAAGAGACCCAGTACTTC. Amino acids: CASSRGVGAEETQYF.